This TCR beta chain was documented in a study of T cells after yellow fever vaccination. Broader study findings: Peak timing came faster in the weaker secondary response, day 5 versus 15. Abundant clonotypes from the bulk population could contaminate FACS-sorted repertoires.

TCRdb re-derived calls from the 5' RACE reads in MiXCR, one entry per CDR3 protein. The sample holds 550,000 or so distinct CDR3 sequences; less than 20% are singletons and the top ten take 13% to 15%. The germline V gene encodes CDR1 SGHAT and CDR2 FQNNGV. This CDR3 has 13 residues. Trimming took off 5 bases at V and 3 bases at J, with 10 bases between the two ends. Comments on this clonotype: Its antigen is unidentified.

Specimen: PBMCs, collected 15 days after the yellow fever booster vaccination. This chain connects TRBV11-2 to TRBJ2-5; a weak D match, TRBD2 (6 bases). This TCR came from a man aged 25-45 years who received the YFV17D yellow fever vaccine. CDR3 in amino acids: CASSRDFEETQYF. The CDR3 DNA reads TGTGCCAGCAGCCGGGACTTTGAAGAGACCCAGTACTTC.